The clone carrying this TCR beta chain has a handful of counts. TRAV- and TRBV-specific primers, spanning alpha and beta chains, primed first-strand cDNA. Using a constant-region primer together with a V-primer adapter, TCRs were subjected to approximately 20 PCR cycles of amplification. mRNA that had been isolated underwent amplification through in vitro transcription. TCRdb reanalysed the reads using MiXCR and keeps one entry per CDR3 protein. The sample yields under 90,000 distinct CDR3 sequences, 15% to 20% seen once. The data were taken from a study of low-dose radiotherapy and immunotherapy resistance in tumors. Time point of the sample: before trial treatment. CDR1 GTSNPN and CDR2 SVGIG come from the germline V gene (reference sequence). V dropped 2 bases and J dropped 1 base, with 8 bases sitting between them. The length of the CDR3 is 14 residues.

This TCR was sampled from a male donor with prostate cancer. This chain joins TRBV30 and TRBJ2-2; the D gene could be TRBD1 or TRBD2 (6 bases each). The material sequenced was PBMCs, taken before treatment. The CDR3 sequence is CAWSKGGNTGELFF. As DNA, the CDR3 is TGTGCCTGGAGTAAGGGGGGGAACACCGGGGAGCTGTTTTTT. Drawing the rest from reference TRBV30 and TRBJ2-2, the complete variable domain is SQTIHQWPATLVQPVGSPLSLECTVEGTSNPNLYWYRQAAGRGLQLLFYSVGIGQISSEVPQNLSASRPQDRQFILSSKKLLLSDSGFYLCAWSKGGNTGELFFGEGSRLTVL.